Below, one T cell receptor beta chain is given with its context. Its matching antigen is unknown. The data originate from a study of post-analysis software for immune sequencing data. As for the study in general: Relapsing-remitting, secondary progressive and progressive-relapsing multiple sclerosis were all included among the disease courses. Regarding the study as a whole: Samples sharing a preparation batch grouped tightly together when assessed by F measure. Patients showed TRBV5-6, TRBV5-1 and TRBV20-1 among five TRBV segments more frequent than in controls. Significantly decreased normalized Chao1 diversity was recorded for multiple sclerosis patients relative to controls.

CDR1 is DFQATT and CDR2 is SNEGSKA in the germline V gene (reference sequence). This CDR3 has 13 amino acids. V lost 6 bases and J 2 bases, leaving 14 bases between the germline ends. The TCR beta cDNA libraries carried unique molecular identifiers. TCRdb fed the PCR reads into MiXCR, producing one record per CDR3 protein. Here the sample spans around 770,000 distinct CDR3 sequences, roughly 50% being singletons. The TCR was taken from a girl between 10 and 17 years old with multiple sclerosis. The chain recombines TRBV20-1 with TRBJ2-7, with TRBD2 as a possible D gene (6 bases). The material sequenced was blood. CDR3 amino acids: CSARRELTYEQYF. Here the CDR3 DNA reads TGCAGTGCCCGGAGGGAGCTGACCTACGAGCAGTACTTC.